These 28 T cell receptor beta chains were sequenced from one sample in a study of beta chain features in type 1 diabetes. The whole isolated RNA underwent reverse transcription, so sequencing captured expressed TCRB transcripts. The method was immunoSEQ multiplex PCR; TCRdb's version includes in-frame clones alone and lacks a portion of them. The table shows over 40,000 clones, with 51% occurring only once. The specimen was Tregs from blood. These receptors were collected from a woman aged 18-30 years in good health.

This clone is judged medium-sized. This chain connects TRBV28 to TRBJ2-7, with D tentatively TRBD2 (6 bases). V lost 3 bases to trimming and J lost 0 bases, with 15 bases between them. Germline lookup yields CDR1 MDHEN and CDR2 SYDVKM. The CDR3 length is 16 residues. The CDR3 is CASSFHLAFLSYEQYF. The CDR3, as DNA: TGTGCCAGCAGTTTCCATCTAGCGTTTCTCTCCTACGAGCAGTACTTC.

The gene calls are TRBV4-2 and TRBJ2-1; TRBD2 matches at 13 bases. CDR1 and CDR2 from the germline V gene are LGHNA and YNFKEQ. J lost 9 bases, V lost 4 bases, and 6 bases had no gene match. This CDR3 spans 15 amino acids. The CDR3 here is CASSPGLAGVGEQFF. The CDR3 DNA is TGTGCCAGCAGCCCTGGACTAGCGGGAGTTGGTGAGCAGTTCTTC.

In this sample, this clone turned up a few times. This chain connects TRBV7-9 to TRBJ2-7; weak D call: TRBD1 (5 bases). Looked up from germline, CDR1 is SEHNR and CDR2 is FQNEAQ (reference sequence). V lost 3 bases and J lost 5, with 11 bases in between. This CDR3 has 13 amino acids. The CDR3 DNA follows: TGTGCCAGCAGCTTTTGGCAGGGCCACGAGCAGTACTTC. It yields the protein CASSFWQGHEQYF.

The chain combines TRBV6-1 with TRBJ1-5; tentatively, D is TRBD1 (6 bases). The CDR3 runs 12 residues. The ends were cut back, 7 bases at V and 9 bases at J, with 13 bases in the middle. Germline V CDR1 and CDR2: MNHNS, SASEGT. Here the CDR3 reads CASTAQGGPQHF. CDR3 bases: TGTGCCAGCACTGCCCAAGGGGGGCCCCAGCATTTT.

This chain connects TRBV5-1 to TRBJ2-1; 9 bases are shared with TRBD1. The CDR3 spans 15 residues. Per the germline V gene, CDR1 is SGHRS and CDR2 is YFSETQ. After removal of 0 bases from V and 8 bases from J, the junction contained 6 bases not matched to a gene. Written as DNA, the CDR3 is TGCGCCAGCAGCTTGGGGACAGGGGTAGGGCATGAGCAGTTCTTC. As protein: CASSLGTGVGHEQFF.

The CDR3 DNA is TGCGCCAGCAGCCATCCGACAGGGTACTCTGGAAACACCATATATTTT. Protein: CASSHPTGYSGNTIYF. V usage is TRBV4-1 and J usage is TRBJ1-3, with 7 bases that match TRBD1. The germline V gene encodes CDR1 MGHRA and CDR2 YSYEKL. V was clipped by 3 bases and J by 0 bases; unmatched bases: 5. The CDR3 contains 16 residues.

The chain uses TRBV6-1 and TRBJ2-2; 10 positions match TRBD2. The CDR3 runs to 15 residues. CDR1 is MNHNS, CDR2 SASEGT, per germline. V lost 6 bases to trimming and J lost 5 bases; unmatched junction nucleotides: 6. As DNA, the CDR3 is TGTGCCAGCAGGAAAGCGGGAGGGTGGACCGGGGAGCTGTTTTTT. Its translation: CASRKAGGWTGELFF.

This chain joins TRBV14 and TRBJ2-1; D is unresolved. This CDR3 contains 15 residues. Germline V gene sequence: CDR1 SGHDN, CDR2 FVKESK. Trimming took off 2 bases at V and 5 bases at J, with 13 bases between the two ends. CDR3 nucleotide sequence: TGTGCCAGCAGCCAACGGTTACGGGTCCACAATGAGCAGTTCTTC. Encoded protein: CASSQRLRVHNEQFF.

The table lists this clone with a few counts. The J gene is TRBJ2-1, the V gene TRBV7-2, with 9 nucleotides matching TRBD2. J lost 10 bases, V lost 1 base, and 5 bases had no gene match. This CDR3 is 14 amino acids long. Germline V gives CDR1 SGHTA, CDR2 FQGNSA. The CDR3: CASSLGLAGNEQFF. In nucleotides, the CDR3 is TGTGCCAGCAGCTTAGGCCTAGCGGGAAACGAGCAGTTCTTC.

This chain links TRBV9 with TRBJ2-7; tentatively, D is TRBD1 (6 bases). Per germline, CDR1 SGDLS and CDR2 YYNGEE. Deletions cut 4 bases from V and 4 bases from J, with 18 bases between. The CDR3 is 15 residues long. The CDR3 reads CASSLRDTINYEQYF. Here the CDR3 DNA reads TGTGCCAGCAGCCTCCGGGACACAATAAATTACGAGCAGTACTTC.

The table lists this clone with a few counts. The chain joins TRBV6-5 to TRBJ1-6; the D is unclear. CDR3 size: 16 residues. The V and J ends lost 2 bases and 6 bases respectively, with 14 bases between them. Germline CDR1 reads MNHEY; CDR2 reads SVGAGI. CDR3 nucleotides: TGTGCCAGCAGTTACCGGGGAGGCCGGTTTAATTCACCCCTCCACTTT. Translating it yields CASSYRGGRFNSPLHF.

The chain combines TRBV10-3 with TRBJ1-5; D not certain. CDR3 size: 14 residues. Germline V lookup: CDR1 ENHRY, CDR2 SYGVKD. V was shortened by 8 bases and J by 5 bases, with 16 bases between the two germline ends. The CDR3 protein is CAIGEVASDQPQHF. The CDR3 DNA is TGTGCCATCGGGGAGGTGGCCTCAGATCAGCCCCAGCATTTT.

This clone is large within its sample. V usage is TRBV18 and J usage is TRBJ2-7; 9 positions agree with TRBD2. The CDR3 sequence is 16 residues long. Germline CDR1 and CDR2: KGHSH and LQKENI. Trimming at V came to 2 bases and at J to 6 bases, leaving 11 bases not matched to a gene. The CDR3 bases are TGTGCCAGCTCACCATCTTCTCGTAGCGGGAGCTCCGAGCAGTACTTC. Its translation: CASSPSSRSGSSEQYF.

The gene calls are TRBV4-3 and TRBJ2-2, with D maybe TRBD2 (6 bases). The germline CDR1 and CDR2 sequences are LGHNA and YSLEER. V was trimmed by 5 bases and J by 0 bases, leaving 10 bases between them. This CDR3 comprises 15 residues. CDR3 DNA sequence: TGCGCCAGCAGCGGGGGAGGCCCGAACACCGGGGAGCTGTTTTTT. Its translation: CASSGGGPNTGELFF.

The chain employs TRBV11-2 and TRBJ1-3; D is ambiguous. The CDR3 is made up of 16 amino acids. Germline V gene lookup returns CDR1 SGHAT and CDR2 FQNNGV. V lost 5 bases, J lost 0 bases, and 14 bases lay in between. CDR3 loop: CASSPTLTVSGNTIYF. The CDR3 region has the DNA TGTGCCAGCAGCCCAACCCTGACTGTCTCTGGAAACACCATATATTTT.

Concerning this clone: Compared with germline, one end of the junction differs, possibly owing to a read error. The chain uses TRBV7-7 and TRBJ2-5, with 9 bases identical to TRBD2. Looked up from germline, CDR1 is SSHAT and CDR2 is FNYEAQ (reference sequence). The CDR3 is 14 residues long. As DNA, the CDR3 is TGTGCTAGCAGCTTAGCGGGAGCACGAGAGACCCAGTACTTC. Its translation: CASSLAGARETQYF.

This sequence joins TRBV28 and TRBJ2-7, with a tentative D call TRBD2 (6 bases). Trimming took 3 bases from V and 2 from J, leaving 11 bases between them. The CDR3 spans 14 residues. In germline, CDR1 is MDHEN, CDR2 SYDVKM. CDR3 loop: CASSLEGLPYEQYF. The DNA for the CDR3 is TGTGCCAGCAGTTTGGAGGGACTCCCCTACGAGCAGTACTTC.

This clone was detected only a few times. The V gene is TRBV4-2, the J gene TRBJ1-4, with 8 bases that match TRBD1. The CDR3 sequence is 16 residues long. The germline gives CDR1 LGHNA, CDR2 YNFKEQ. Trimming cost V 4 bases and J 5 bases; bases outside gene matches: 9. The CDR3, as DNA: TGTGCCAGCAGCCTCGTGCAGGGACAGGAAAATGAAAAACTGTTTTTT. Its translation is CASSLVQGQENEKLFF.

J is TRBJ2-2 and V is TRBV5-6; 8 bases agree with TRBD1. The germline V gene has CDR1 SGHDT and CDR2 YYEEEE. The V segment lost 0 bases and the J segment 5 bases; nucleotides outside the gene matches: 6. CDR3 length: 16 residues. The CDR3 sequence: CASSLGDRGTTGELFF. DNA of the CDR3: TGTGCCAGCAGCTTGGGAGACAGGGGAACGACCGGGGAGCTGTTTTTT.

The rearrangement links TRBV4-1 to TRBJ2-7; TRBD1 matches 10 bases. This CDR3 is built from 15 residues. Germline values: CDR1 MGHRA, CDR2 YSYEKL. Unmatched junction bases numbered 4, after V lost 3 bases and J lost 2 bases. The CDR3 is CASSQAGTGAYEQYF. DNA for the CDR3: TGCGCCAGCAGCCAGGCCGGGACAGGGGCCTACGAGCAGTACTTC.

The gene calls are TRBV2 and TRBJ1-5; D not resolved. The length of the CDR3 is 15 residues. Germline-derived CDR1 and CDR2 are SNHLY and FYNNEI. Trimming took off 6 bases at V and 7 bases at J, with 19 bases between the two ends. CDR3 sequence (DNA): TGTGCCAGCAGGGAGACCATGGCCTGGAGACAGCCCCAGCATTTT. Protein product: CASRETMAWRQPQHF.

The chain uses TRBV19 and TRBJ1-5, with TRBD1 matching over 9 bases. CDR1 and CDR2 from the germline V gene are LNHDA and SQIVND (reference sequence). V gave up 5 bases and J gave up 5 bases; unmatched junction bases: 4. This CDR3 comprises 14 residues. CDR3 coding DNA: TGTGCCAGTAGTTTTACAGGGGGCGATCAGCCCCAGCATTTT. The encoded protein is CASSFTGGDQPQHF.

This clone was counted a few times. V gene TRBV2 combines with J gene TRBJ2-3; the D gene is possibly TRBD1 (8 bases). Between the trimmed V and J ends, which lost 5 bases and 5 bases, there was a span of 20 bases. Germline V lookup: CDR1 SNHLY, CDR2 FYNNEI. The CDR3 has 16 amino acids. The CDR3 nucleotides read TGTGCCAGCAGTCCCAACTCAGGGGGCGGGAGAGATACGCAGTATTTT. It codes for CASSPNSGGGRDTQYF.

The CDR3 DNA follows: TGTGCCAGCAGTTCCACAGGAAACATTCAGTACTTC. Its translation is CASSSTGNIQYF. The V gene is TRBV6-1, the J gene TRBJ2-4; TRBD1 might be the D (5 bases). V was pared by 5 bases and J by 6 bases, with 8 bases between. CDR3 size: 12 residues. Germline lookup yields CDR1 MNHNS and CDR2 SASEGT.

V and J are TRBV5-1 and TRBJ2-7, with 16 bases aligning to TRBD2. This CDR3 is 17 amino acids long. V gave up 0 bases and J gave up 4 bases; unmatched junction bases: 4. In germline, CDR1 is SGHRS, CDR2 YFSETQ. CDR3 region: CASSLEGTSGRGYEQYF. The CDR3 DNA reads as TGCGCCAGCAGCTTGGAAGGGACTAGCGGGAGGGGGTACGAGCAGTACTTC. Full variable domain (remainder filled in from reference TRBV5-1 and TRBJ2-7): KAGVTQTPRYLIKTRGQQVTLSCSPISGHRSVSWYQQTPGQGLQFLFEYFSETQRNKGNFPGRFSGRQFSNSRSEMNVSTLELGDSALYLCASSLEGTSGRGYEQYFGPGTRLTVT.

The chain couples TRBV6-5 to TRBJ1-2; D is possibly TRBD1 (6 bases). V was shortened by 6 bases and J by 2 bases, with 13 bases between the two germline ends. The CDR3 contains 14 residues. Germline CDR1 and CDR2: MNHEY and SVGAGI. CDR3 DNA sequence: TGTGCCAGCAGCCAGAACGGACAGAACTATGGCTACACCTTC. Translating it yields CASSQNGQNYGYTF.

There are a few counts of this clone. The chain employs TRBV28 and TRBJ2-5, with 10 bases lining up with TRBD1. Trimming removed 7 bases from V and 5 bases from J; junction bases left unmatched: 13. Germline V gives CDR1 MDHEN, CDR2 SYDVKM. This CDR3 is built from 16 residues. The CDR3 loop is CASTEDGQGGRETQYF. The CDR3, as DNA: TGTGCCAGCACCGAGGATGGACAGGGGGGTAGGGAGACCCAGTACTTC.

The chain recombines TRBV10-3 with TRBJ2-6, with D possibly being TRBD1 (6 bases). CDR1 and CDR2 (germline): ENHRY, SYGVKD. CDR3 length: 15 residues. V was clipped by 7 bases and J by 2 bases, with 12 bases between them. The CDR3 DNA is TGTGCCATCAACGCAGGGGACGCTGGGGCCAACGTCCTGACTTTC. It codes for CAINAGDAGANVLTF.